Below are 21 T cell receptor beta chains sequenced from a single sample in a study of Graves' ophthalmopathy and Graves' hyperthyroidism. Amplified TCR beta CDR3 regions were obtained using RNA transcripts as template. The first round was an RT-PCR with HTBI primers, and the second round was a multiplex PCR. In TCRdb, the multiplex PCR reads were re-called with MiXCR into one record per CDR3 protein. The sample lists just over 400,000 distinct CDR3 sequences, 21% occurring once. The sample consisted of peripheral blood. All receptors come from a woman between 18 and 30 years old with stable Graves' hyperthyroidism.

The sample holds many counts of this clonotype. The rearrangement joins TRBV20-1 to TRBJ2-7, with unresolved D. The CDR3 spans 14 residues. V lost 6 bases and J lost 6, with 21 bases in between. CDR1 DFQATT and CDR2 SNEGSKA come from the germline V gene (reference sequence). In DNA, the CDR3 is TGCAGTGCCCAAGGTGGTAGTAGGGCACTCGAGCAGTACTTC. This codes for CSAQGGSRALEQYF.

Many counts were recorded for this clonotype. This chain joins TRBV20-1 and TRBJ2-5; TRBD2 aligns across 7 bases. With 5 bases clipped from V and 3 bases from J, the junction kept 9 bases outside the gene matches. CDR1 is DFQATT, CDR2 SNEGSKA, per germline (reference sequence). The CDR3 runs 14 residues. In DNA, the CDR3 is TGCAGTGCTTGGGGGGAGGGACCCAAAGAGACCCAGTACTTC. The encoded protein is CSAWGEGPKETQYF.

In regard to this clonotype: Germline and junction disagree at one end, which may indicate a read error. The CDR3 bases are TGTGCCAGCAGCTTGGTGATCGGGGGCCAAGAGACCAAGTGCTTC. It encodes CASSLVIGGQETKCF. The chain is built from TRBV5-6 and TRBJ2-5; perhaps D is TRBD1 or TRBD2 (6 bases each). The CDR3 consists of 15 residues. Germline CDR1 and CDR2: SGHDT and YYEEEE. The complete variable domain, with remaining parts taken from reference TRBV5-6 and TRBJ2-5, reads DAGVTQSPTHLIKTRGQQVTLRCSPKSGHDTVSWYQQALGQGPQFIFQYYEEEERQRGNFPDRFSGHQFPNYSSELNVNALLLGDSALYLCASSLVIGGQETKCFGPGTRLLVL.

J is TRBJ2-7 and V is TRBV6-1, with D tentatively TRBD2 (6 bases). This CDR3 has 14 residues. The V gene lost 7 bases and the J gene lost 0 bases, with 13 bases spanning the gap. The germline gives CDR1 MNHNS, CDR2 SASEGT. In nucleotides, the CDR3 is TGTGCCAGCAAACTAGGACTAAGCTCCTACGAGCAGTACTTC. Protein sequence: CASKLGLSSYEQYF.

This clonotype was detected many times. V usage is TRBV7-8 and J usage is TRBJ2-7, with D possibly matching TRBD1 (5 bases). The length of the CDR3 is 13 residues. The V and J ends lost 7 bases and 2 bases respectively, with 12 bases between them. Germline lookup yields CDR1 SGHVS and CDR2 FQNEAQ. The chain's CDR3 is CASTPTETYEQYF. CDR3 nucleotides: TGTGCCAGCACCCCGACAGAGACCTACGAGCAGTACTTC. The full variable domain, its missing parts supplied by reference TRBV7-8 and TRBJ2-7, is GAGVSQSPRYKVAKRGQDVALRCDPISGHVSLFWYQQALGQGPEFLTYFQNEAQLDKSGLPSDRFFAERPEGSVSTLKIQRTQQEDSAVYLCASTPTETYEQYFGPGTRLTVT.

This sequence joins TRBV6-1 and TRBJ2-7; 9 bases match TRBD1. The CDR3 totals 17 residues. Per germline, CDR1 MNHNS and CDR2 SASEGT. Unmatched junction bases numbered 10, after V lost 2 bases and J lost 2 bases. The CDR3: CASSELPLGQGPYEQYF. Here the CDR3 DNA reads TGTGCCAGCAGTGAACTCCCCTTGGGACAGGGACCCTACGAGCAGTACTTC.

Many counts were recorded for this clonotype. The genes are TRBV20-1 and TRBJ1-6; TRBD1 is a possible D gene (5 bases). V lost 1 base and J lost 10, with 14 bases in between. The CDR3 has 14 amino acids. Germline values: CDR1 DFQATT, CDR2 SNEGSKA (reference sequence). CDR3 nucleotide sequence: TGCAGTGCTAGAGGGTCTGGGGGTTCCTCACCCCTCCACTTT. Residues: CSARGSGGSSPLHF.

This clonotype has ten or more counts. The CDR3 bases are TGTGCCACCAGCAGAGATTATGTGACATTGAACACTGAAGCTTTCTTT. The encoded protein is CATSRDYVTLNTEAFF. The V call is TRBV15, the J call TRBJ1-1; D unresolved. Trimming stripped 0 bases from V and 0 bases from J, with 11 bases between. Germline loops: CDR1 LNHNV, CDR2 YYDKDF (reference sequence). The CDR3 spans 16 residues.

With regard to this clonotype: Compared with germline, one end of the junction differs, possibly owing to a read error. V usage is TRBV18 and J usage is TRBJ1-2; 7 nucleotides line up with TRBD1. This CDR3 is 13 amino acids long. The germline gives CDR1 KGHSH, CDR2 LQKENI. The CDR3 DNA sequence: TGTGCCAACTCACGGGACAGCAACTATGGCTACACCTTC. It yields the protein CANSRDSNYGYTF.

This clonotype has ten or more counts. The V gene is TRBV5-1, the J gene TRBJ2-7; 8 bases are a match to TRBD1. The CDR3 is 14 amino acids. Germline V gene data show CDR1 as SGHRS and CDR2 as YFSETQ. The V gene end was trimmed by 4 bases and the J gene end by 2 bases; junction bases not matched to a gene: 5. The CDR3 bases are TGCGCCAGCAGCCCGGGACAGGCCACCTACGAGCAGTACTTC. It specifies CASSPGQATYEQYF.

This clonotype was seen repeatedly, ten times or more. CDR3 nucleotide sequence: TGTGCCACTAACACGGGACGTGGGGACGAGCAGTACTTC. It translates to CATNTGRGDEQYF. This chain uses TRBV6-1 with TRBJ2-7, with D tentatively TRBD1 or TRBD2 (5 bases each). With 10 bases removed from V and 5 bases from J, the gap between germline ends came to 18 bases. The CDR3 consists of 13 residues. Germline V lookup: CDR1 MNHNS, CDR2 SASEGT.

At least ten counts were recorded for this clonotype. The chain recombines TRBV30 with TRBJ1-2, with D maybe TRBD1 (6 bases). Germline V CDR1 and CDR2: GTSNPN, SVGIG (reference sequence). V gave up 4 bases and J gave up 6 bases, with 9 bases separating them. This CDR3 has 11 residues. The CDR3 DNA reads TGTGCCTGGAACAGGGCGGATGGCTACACCTTC. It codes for CAWNRADGYTF.

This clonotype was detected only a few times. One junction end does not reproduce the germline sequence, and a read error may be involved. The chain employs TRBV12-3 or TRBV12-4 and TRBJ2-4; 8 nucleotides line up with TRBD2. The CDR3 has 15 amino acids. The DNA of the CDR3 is TGTGCCAGCAGTTCAACTAGCGGAGCCAAAAACATTAAGTACTTC. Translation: CASSSTSGAKNIKYF.

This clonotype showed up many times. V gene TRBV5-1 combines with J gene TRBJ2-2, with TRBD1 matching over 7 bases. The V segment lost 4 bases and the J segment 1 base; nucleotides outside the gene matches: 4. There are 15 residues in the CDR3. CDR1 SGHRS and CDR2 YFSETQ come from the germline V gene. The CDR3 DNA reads TGCGCCAGCAGCCCCCGGACAGGGAACACCGGGGAGCTGTTTTTT. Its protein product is CASSPRTGNTGELFF.

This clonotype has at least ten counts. Here the CDR3 reads CASSPFTHTGELFF. CDR3 bases: TGTGCCAGCAGCCCGTTTACTCACACCGGGGAGCTGTTTTTT. V is TRBV27 and J is TRBJ2-2; no reliable D call. The germline gives CDR1 MNHEY, CDR2 SMNVEV (reference sequence). V shed 6 bases and J shed 3 bases, with 11 bases lying between them. The CDR3 totals 14 residues.

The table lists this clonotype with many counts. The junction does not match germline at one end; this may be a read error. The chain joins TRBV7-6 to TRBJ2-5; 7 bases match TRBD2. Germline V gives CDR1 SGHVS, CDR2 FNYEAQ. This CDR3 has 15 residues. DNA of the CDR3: TGTGCCAGCAGCATAGCGGGCCGCGTAGGGGAGACCCAGTACTTC. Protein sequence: CASSIAGRVGETQYF.

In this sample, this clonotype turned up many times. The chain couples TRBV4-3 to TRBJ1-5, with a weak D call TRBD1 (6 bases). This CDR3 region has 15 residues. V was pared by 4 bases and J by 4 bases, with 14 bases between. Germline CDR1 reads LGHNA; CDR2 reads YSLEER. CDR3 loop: CASSPDSKGNQPQHF. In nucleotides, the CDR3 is TGCGCCAGCAGCCCGGACAGTAAGGGAAATCAGCCCCAGCATTTT.

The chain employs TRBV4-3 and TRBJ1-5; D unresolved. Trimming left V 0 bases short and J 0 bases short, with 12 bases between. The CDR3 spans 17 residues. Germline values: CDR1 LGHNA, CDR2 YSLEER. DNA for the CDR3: TGCGCCAGCAGCCAAGATATTACACCTCGTAGCAATCAGCCCCAGCATTTT. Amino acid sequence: CASSQDITPRSNQPQHF.

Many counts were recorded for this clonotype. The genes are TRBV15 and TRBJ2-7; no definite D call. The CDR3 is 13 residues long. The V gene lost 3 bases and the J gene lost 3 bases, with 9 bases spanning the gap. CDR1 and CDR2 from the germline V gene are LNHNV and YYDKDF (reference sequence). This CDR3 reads CATSSDNRYEQYF. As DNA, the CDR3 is TGTGCCACCAGCAGCGATAACCGCTACGAGCAGTACTTC.

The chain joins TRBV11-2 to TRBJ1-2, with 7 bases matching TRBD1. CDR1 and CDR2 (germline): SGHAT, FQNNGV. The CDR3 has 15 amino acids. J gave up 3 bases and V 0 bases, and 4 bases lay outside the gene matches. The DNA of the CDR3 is TGTGCCAGCAGCTTAGACCCGGGACAGCACTATGGCTACACCTTC. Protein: CASSLDPGQHYGYTF.

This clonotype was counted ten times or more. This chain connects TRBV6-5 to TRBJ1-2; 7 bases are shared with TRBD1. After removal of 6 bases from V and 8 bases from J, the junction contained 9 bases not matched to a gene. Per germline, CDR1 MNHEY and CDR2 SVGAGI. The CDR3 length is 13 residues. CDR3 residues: CASSRDRDRGYTF. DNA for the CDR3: TGTGCCAGCAGCCGCGACAGGGATCGGGGCTACACCTTC.